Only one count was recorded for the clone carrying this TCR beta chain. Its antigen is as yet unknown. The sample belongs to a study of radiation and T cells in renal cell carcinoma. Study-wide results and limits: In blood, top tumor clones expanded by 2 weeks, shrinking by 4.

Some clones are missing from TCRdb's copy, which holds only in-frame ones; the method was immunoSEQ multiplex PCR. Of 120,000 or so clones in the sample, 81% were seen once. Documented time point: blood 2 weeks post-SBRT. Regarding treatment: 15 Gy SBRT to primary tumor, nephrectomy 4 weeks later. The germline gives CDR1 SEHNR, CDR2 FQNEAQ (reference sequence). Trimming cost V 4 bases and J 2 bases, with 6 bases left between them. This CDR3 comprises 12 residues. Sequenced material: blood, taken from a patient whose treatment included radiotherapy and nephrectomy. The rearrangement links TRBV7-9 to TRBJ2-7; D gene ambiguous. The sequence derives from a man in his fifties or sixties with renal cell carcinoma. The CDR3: CASSWGTYEQYF. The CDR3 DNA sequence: TGTGCCAGCAGCTGGGGTACCTACGAGCAGTACTTC. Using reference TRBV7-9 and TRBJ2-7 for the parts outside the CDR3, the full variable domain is DTGVSQNPRHKITKRGQNVTFRCDPISEHNRLYWYRQTLGQGPEFLTYFQNEAQLEKSRLLSDRFSAERPKGSFSTLEIQRTEQGDSAMYLCASSWGTYEQYFGPGTRLTVT.